The present TCR beta chain was sequenced within a study of shared clonotypes between healthy human individuals. The naive CD8 fraction comprised CD45RO-negative cells positively selected for CCR7 and excluded terminally differentiated effector memory CD45RA+ cells. Germline-derived CDR1 and CDR2 are SGHRS and YFSETQ. There are 17 residues in the CDR3. V trimming: 3 bases; J trimming: 0 bases; junction bases outside the gene matches: 6. TCRdb's copy holds only in-frame clones and misses some; the assay was immunoSEQ multiplex PCR. This sample has about 2 million clones, with roughly 95% found just once.

The sequence derives from a man between 18 and 35 years old in good health. The sequencing input was naive CD8+ T cells sorted from blood. V and J are TRBV5-1 and TRBJ2-3, with 11 positions matching TRBD2. CDR3 in amino acids: CASSYLAGGPSTDTQYF. The CDR3 DNA follows: TGCGCCAGCAGCTACCTAGCGGGGGGCCCTAGCACAGATACGCAGTATTTT.